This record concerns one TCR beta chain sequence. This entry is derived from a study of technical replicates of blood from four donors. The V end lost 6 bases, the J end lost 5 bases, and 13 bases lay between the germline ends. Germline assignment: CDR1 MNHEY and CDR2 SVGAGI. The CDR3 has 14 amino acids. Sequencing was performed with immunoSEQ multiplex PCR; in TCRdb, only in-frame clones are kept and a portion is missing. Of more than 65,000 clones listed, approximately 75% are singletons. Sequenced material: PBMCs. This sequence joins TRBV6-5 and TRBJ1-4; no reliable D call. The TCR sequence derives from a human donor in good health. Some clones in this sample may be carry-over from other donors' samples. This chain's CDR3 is CASSRARGNEKLFF. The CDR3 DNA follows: TGTGCCAGCAGCCGAGCTCGGGGAAATGAAAAACTGTTTTTT.